The T cell receptor (beta chain) described here comes from a study of molecular identifiers for immune sequencing clone quantification. TCRdb reprocessed the PCR reads via MiXCR and lists one record per CDR3 protein. The repertoire holds 50,000 to 75,000 distinct CDR3 sequences, with 15% to 20% as singletons. Ten or more counts support this clonotype. This CDR3 spans 14 amino acids. Germline V gives CDR1 LNHDA, CDR2 SQIVND (reference sequence). The TCR comes from a human donor in good health. Some libraries in this study had Jurkat cell RNA spiked in. The rearrangement joins TRBV19 to TRBJ2-3; the D gene is possibly TRBD2 (6 bases). Source material: naive CD8+ T cells from blood, with Jurkat cell RNA spiked in. This sample's subset: FACS-sorted CD8+CD4-CCR7+CD45RA+ naive T cells. The CDR3 region has the DNA TGTGCAGTATCTTACGCGGGGAGCACAGATACGCAGTATTTT. Encoded protein: CAVSYAGSTDTQYF.